One and the same sample provided the 26 T cell receptor beta chains below, sequenced in a study of coeliac disease. Repertoires were generated with immunoSEQ multiplex PCR, while TCRdb's copy carries only in-frame clones and drops some. This sample has some 7,300 clones, with roughly 65% found just once. The sequenced sample was lamina propria lymphocytes from the gut. These receptors were collected from a woman aged 60-70 years with active celiac disease.

This chain connects TRBV5-1 to TRBJ2-5; 15 bases match TRBD2. Germline V gene lookup returns CDR1 SGHRS and CDR2 YFSETQ. The CDR3 sequence is 17 residues long. The ends lost 4 bases at V and 1 base at J; junction bases unmatched: 5. CDR3: CASSEGLAGGLQETQYF. CDR3 nucleotide sequence: TGCGCCAGCAGCGAGGGACTAGCGGGGGGCCTCCAAGAGACCCAGTACTTC.

This chain connects TRBV19 to TRBJ2-1, with 11 bases fitting TRBD2. The V gene's germline CDR1 is LNHDA and CDR2 SQIVND (reference sequence). V was clipped by 10 bases and J by 7 bases; unmatched bases: 21. The CDR3 runs 18 residues. The CDR3 DNA reads TGTGCCACCGAAGACAGGGTCTTTACTAGCGGGAGTAGTAATGAGCAGTTCTTC. This translates into CATEDRVFTSGSSNEQFF. The full variable domain, completed using reference TRBV19 and TRBJ2-1, is DGGITQSPKYLFRKEGQNVTLSCEQNLNHDAMYWYRQDPGQGLRLIYYSQIVNDFQKGDIAEGYSVSREKKESFPLTVTSAQKNPTAFYLCATEDRVFTSGSSNEQFFGPGTRLTVL.

Remarks on this clone: This CDR3 is also generated by other DNA sequences in the sample. The chain employs TRBV13 and TRBJ2-3, with 8 bases lining up with TRBD2. The CDR3 is 15 amino acids. V lost 2 bases and J lost 4; bases outside the gene matches: 5. Looked up from germline, CDR1 is PRHDT and CDR2 is FYEKMQ (reference sequence). The CDR3 loop reads CASSLSGGASDTQYF. DNA for the CDR3: TGTGCCAGCAGCTTATCGGGGGGGGCTTCAGATACGCAGTATTTT.

This chain joins TRBV7-9 and TRBJ1-2; D remains unclear. This CDR3 comprises 17 residues. Deletions cut 1 base from V and 0 bases from J, with 15 bases between. The germline V gene encodes CDR1 SEHNR and CDR2 FQNEAQ (reference sequence). The chain's CDR3 is CASSLGLSQPANYGYTF. CDR3 coding DNA: TGTGCCAGCAGCTTAGGACTGAGTCAGCCGGCTAACTATGGCTACACCTTC.

V and J are TRBV7-2 and TRBJ1-1; perhaps TRBD1 as D (6 bases). Per germline, CDR1 SGHTA and CDR2 FQGNSA. V was shortened by 5 bases and J by 4 bases, with 17 bases between the two germline ends. CDR3 size: 15 residues. CDR3 amino acids: CASSRERGGGTEAFF. The CDR3 nucleotides are TGTGCCAGCAGCCGCGAACGGGGGGGCGGCACTGAAGCTTTCTTT.

The sample holds a few counts of this clone. The chain combines TRBV4-3 with TRBJ2-2; maybe TRBD2 (5 bases). Trimming cost V 6 bases and J 1 base, with 9 bases left between them. The CDR3 loop spans 14 amino acids. CDR1 LGHNA and CDR2 YSLEER come from the germline V gene. The CDR3 loop is CASRRAENTGELFF. CDR3 nucleotide sequence: TGCGCCAGCAGGCGAGCGGAGAACACCGGGGAGCTGTTTTTT.

This chain joins TRBV2 and TRBJ2-5, with D uncertain. V gave up 7 bases and J gave up 3 bases, with 12 bases separating them. This CDR3 is 13 amino acids long. CDR1 and CDR2 (germline): SNHLY, FYNNEI. The CDR3 sequence is CASTLSLEETQYF. In DNA form, the CDR3 reads TGTGCCAGCACTCTCTCTTTAGAAGAGACCCAGTACTTC.

This clone has just a few counts. The chain employs TRBV7-2 and TRBJ2-5; D perhaps matches TRBD1 (5 bases). The J call may be incorrect, as the DNA end agrees better with TRBJ2-7. Germline assignment: CDR1 SGHTA and CDR2 FQGNSA. This CDR3 has 13 amino acids. DNA for the CDR3: TGTGCCAGCAGCTTATTAACAGGAACCGAGCAGTACTTC. Translating it yields CASSLLTGTEQYF.

For this clone: This CDR3 is also generated by other DNA sequences in the sample. The gene calls are TRBV5-1 and TRBJ2-6, with TRBD1 as a possible D gene (6 bases). Deletions cut 4 bases from V and 4 bases from J, with 15 bases between. Germline V lookup: CDR1 SGHRS, CDR2 YFSETQ. CDR3 size: 16 residues. CDR3 coding DNA: TGCGCCAGCAGCCTAACAACAGGGCTCGGGGCCAACGTCCTGACTTTC. It specifies CASSLTTGLGANVLTF.

This chain connects TRBV4-3 to TRBJ1-4, with TRBD1 matching 8 bases. The CDR3 consists of 15 residues. V lost 3 bases and J lost 10; bases outside the gene matches: 10. Germline V gene sequence: CDR1 LGHNA, CDR2 YSLEER. Here the CDR3 reads CASSHIVTGEGKLFF. The CDR3 DNA sequence: TGCGCCAGCAGCCATATCGTGACAGGGGAGGGAAAACTGTTTTTT.

This clone was seen only a few times. The gene calls are TRBV5-6 and TRBJ2-4; D unresolved. The CDR3 runs to 13 residues. The V end lost 4 bases, the J end lost 0 bases, and 5 bases lay between the germline ends. CDR1 and CDR2 (germline): SGHDT, YYEEEE. The CDR3 sequence: CASSLLAKNIQYF. CDR3 sequence (DNA): TGTGCCAGCAGCCTACTAGCCAAAAACATTCAGTACTTC.

The chain employs TRBV7-2 and TRBJ2-3; D perhaps matches TRBD1 (5 bases). The CDR3 loop spans 14 amino acids. From germline, CDR1 is SGHTA and CDR2 FQGNSA. V was shortened by 5 bases and J by 0 bases, with 9 bases between the two germline ends. CDR3 DNA: TGTGCCAGCAGCCCAACAGGAAGCACAGATACGCAGTATTTT. Amino acid sequence: CASSPTGSTDTQYF. The complete variable domain, with remaining parts taken from reference TRBV7-2 and TRBJ2-3, reads GAGVSQSPSNKVTEKGKDVELRCDPISGHTALYWYRQSLGQGLEFLIYFQGNSAPDKSGLPSDRFSAERTGGSVSTLTIQRTQQEDSAVYLCASSPTGSTDTQYFGPGTRLTVL.

The gene calls are TRBV28 and TRBJ2-3; possibly TRBD1 for D (5 bases). The germline CDR1 and CDR2 sequences are MDHEN and SYDVKM. Trimming removed 8 bases from V and 1 base from J, with 7 bases in between. The CDR3 totals 12 residues. This CDR3 is CASVRGTDTQYF. Written as DNA, the CDR3 is TGTGCCAGCGTCAGGGGCACAGATACGCAGTATTTT. The full variable domain, with the rest looked up from reference TRBV28 and TRBJ2-3, is DVKVTQSSRYLVKRTGEKVFLECVQDMDHENMFWYRQDPGLGLRLIYFSYDVKMKEKGDIPEGYSVSREKKERFSLILESASTNQTSMYLCASVRGTDTQYFGPGTRLTVL.

V gene TRBV30 combines with J gene TRBJ2-4; 8 nucleotides match TRBD1. Per germline, CDR1 GTSNPN and CDR2 SVGIG (reference sequence). V was pared by 2 bases and J by 9 bases, with 6 bases of the junction left unmatched. The CDR3 is 13 amino acids. The CDR3: CAWSRQGAGIQYF. In DNA, the CDR3 is TGTGCCTGGAGTCGGCAGGGGGCGGGCATTCAGTACTTC.

Notes on this clone: Sequence at one end of the junction differs from germline and may be a read error. The chain is built from TRBV7-7 and TRBJ1-1; the D is unclear. The CDR3 has 13 residues. Germline V gene data show CDR1 as SSHAT and CDR2 as FNYEAQ (reference sequence). The CDR3 region has the DNA TGTGCTAGCAGTTTTACCCGGGACACTGAAGCTTTCTTT. This codes for CASSFTRDTEAFF. The entire variable domain, with the rest obtained from reference TRBV7-7 and TRBJ1-1, is as follows: GAGVSQSPRYKVTKRGQDVTLRCDPISSHATLYWYQQALGQGPEFLTYFNYEAQPDKSGLPSDRFSAERPEGSISTLTIQRTEQRDSAMYRCASSFTRDTEAFFGQGTRLTVV.

DNA of the CDR3: TGTGCCAGCAGCCCAGAGGGCACGGGGTGGCACACCATATATTTT. It codes for CASSPEGTGWHTIYF. The chain couples TRBV4-2 to TRBJ1-3; no definite D call. Trimming removed 4 bases from V and 8 bases from J, with 18 bases in between. The CDR3 totals 15 residues. Germline V lookup: CDR1 LGHNA, CDR2 YNFKEQ.

This clone was observed a few times. The chain carries TRBV7-2 and TRBJ2-1; possible D gene TRBD2, 6 bases. CDR1 is SGHTA, CDR2 FQGNSA, per germline. The CDR3 consists of 13 residues. V lost 1 base, J lost 10 bases, and 11 bases lay in between. The CDR3 nucleotides are TGTGCCAGCAGCTTAGATCGTCTAGCGGAGCAGTTCTTC. Amino acid sequence: CASSLDRLAEQFF.

The chain uses TRBV28 and TRBJ2-7; 8 nucleotides line up with TRBD2. The CDR3 is made up of 15 amino acids. Germline V gene lookup returns CDR1 MDHEN and CDR2 SYDVKM. V dropped 3 bases and J dropped 3; count of bases not matched to a gene: 7. CDR3 region: CASSFTDAGGYEQYF. CDR3 DNA sequence: TGTGCCAGCAGTTTTACAGATGCGGGAGGCTACGAGCAGTACTTC.

The V gene is TRBV13, the J gene TRBJ2-1; the match to TRBD2 covers 8 bases. J gave up 0 bases and V 3 bases, and 4 bases lay outside the gene matches. CDR1 is PRHDT, CDR2 FYEKMQ, per germline (reference sequence). The CDR3 contains 16 residues. The CDR3 bases are TGTGCCAGCAGCTTGCGCGGGGGGAGCTCCTACAATGAGCAGTTCTTC. It specifies CASSLRGGSSYNEQFF.

The genes are TRBV7-2 and TRBJ1-3; D gene unclear. Germline values: CDR1 SGHTA, CDR2 FQGNSA. The ends were cut back, 0 bases at V and 6 bases at J, with 9 bases in the middle. The CDR3 contains 14 residues. Here the CDR3 DNA reads TGTGCCAGCAGCTTAGCCTCTCAGTCAAACACCATATATTTT. It yields the protein CASSLASQSNTIYF.

The sample holds a few counts of this clone. The chain links TRBV29-1 to TRBJ2-1; D is uncertain. Germline values: CDR1 SQVTM, CDR2 ANQGSEA. Trimming pared 5 bases from V and 8 bases from J, leaving 10 bases between. This CDR3 spans 11 amino acids. In DNA, the CDR3 is TGCAGCGTTCCCGTCTTTTATGAGCAGTTCTTC. This codes for CSVPVFYEQFF.

The chain links TRBV7-2 to TRBJ1-5; 7 bases align to TRBD1. V lost 5 bases to trimming and J lost 2 bases; unmatched junction nucleotides: 6. The CDR3 totals 15 residues. Germline loops: CDR1 SGHTA, CDR2 FQGNSA. CDR3 nucleotides: TGTGCCAGCAGCCCCGGACAGGTTGGCAATCAGCCCCAGCATTTT. The encoded protein is CASSPGQVGNQPQHF.

This clone was observed a single time. This rearrangement joins TRBV5-1 to TRBJ2-2; D may be TRBD1 (5 bases). Per the germline V gene, CDR1 is SGHRS and CDR2 is YFSETQ. The CDR3 runs 16 residues. V gave up 0 bases and J gave up 7 bases, with 16 bases separating them. CDR3 nucleotide sequence: TGCGCCAGCAGCTTGGGCGGCAGGGATTTGGGCGGGGAGCTGTTTTTT. It translates to CASSLGGRDLGGELFF.

This clone was counted between two and nine times. The chain combines TRBV7-2 with TRBJ1-1; no clear D. This CDR3 has 13 amino acids. Germline V gene sequence: CDR1 SGHTA, CDR2 FQGNSA. Trimming shortened V by 3 bases and J by 0 bases, and 5 bases separated the two germline ends. The CDR3 DNA sequence: TGTGCCAGCAGCTTGTGGCTGAACACTGAAGCTTTCTTT. This sequence encodes CASSLWLNTEAFF.

The CDR3 reads CASMRGAGGNYEQYF. CDR3 in DNA: TGTGCCAGCATGCGCGGGGCGGGAGGGAACTACGAGCAGTACTTC. The chain joins TRBV27 to TRBJ2-7, with 9 bases lining up with TRBD2. Germline CDR1 is MNHEY and CDR2 is SMNVEV (reference sequence). Unmatched junction bases numbered 10, after V lost 7 bases and J lost 3 bases. The CDR3 sequence is 15 residues long.

This clone came up a few times. The chain carries TRBV7-2 and TRBJ2-1; TRBD1 matches at 9 bases. V was clipped by 5 bases and J by 0 bases; unmatched bases: 11. From germline, CDR1 is SGHTA and CDR2 FQGNSA. The CDR3 spans 18 residues. In DNA form, the CDR3 reads TGTGCCAGCAGCATACCGGGACAGGGCACCAGCTCCTACAATGAGCAGTTCTTC. Its translation: CASSIPGQGTSSYNEQFF.